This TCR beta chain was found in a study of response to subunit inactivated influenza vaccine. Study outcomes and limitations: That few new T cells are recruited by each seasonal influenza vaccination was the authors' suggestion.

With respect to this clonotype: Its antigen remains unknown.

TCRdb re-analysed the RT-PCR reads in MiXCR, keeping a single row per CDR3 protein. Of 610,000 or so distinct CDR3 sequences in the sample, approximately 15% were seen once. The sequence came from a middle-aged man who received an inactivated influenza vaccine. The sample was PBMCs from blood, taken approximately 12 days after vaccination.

For the CDR3, the DNA is TGTGCCAGCAGCCAATCGGCGTCACTCTCAAGGGAGTTCTTC. This codes for CASSQSASLSREFF. This chain uses TRBV4-2 with TRBJ2-1; no clear D. CDR3 length: 14 amino acids. Germline V lookup: CDR1 LGHNA, CDR2 YNFKEQ. Trimming removed 2 bases at V and 14 bases at J, with 19 bases between.